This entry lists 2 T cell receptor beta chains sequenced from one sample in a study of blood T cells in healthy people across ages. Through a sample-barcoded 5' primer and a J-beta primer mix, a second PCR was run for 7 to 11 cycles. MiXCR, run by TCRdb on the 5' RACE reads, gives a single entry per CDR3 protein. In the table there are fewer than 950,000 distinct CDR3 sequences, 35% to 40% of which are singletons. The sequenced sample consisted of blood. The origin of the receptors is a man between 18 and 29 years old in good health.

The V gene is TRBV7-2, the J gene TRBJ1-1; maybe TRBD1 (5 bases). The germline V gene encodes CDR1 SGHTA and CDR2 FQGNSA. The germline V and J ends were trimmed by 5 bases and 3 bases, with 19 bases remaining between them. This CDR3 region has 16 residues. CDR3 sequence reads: CASSDRDGATDTEAFF. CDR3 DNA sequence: TGTGCCAGCAGCGACCGAGACGGGGCCACGGACACTGAAGCTTTCTTT.

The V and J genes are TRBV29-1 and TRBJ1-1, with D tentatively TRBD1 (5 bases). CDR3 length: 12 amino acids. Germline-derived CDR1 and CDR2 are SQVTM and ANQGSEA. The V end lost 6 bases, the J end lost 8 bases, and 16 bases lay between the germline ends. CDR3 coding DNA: TGCAGCGTCCCCCTCAAGTGGGGGGAAGCTTTCTTT. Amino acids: CSVPLKWGEAFF.